This TCR beta chain was obtained from a study of T cells in Graves' hyperthyroidism and ophthalmopathy. About the study: Any treatment followed the collection of peripheral blood at initial diagnosis.

Used for diagnoses were clinical symptoms, serum thyroxine and TRAb, thyroid ultrasound and orbital computed tomography. J was trimmed by 4 bases and V by 7 bases; bases with no gene match: 6. The CDR3 has 13 residues. What was amplified from RNA transcripts were TCR beta CDR3 regions. TCR CDR3 underwent first-round RT-PCR with the HTBI primer set. TCRdb re-called the multiplex PCR reads with MiXCR, one entry per CDR3 protein. The sample consists of some 800,000 distinct CDR3 sequences, roughly 40% of them appearing once. The clonotype comes from a man between 18 and 29 years old with Graves' hyperthyroidism. Sequences were obtained from blood. The chain couples TRBV12-3 or TRBV12-4 to TRBJ1-1; 7 bases are a match to TRBD1. The CDR3: CASNKQGSTEAFF. CDR3 DNA: TGTGCCAGCAATAAACAGGGGAGCACTGAAGCTTTCTTT.